Following are 5 T cell receptor beta chains from one sample sequenced in a study of cytomegalovirus exposure and HLA in healthy donors. PCR was performed using 60 Vbeta and 13 Jbeta primers. Method: immunoSEQ multiplex PCR; TCRdb's copy keeps in-frame clones and lacks some. Seen here are 210,000 or so clones, around 80% observed once, and the top ten hold 0.63%. The sequencing sample was made of PBMCs. The receptors here all came from a man aged 18 to 29 in good health and CMV-seronegative.

Comments on this clone: A junction end diverges from the germline sequence, so it may reflect a read error. The CDR3 DNA reads as TGTGCCCGGAGTTCCCCCGGGCTAGCAAGGGGGGAGACCCAGTACTTC. Amino acids: CARSSPGLARGETQYF. The genes are TRBV30 and TRBJ2-5; possible D gene TRBD1, 6 bases. This CDR3 is 16 amino acids long. Germline CDR1 is GTSNPN and CDR2 is SVGIG (reference sequence). The full variable domain, completed using reference TRBV30 and TRBJ2-5, is SQTIHQWPATLVQPVGSPLSLECTVEGTSNPNLYWYRQAAGRGLQLLFYSVGIGQISSEVPQNLSASRPQDRQFILSSKKLLLSDSGFYLCARSSPGLARGETQYFGPGTRLLVL.

The V gene is TRBV29-1, the J gene TRBJ1-5, with D perhaps TRBD1 (6 bases). The CDR3 spans 13 residues. Germline CDR1 and CDR2: SQVTM and ANQGSEA. V was trimmed by 6 bases and J by 6 bases, leaving 15 bases between them. CDR3 amino acids: CSVQGGAAQPQHF. Written as DNA, the CDR3 is TGCAGCGTCCAAGGGGGGGCTGCTCAGCCCCAGCATTTT.

This chain links TRBV6-6 with TRBJ1-4; 7 bases fit TRBD1. Trimming removed 5 bases from V and 8 bases from J; junction bases left unmatched: 8. The CDR3 has 14 amino acids. The germline CDR1 and CDR2 sequences are MNHNY and SVGAGI (reference sequence). CDR3 protein: CASSAKGAGEKLFF. CDR3 DNA: TGTGCCAGCAGTGCGAAGGGGGCCGGGGAAAAACTGTTTTTT.

The V gene is TRBV19, the J gene TRBJ2-5; no definite D call. The V gene's germline CDR1 is LNHDA and CDR2 SQIVND (reference sequence). Trimming removed 5 bases at V and 5 bases at J, with 9 bases between. The length of the CDR3 is 12 residues. CDR3 region: CASSAARETQYF. The CDR3 DNA reads as TGTGCCAGTAGTGCCGCCCGGGAGACCCAGTACTTC.

This chain connects TRBV10-3 to TRBJ2-7; 8 positions match TRBD1. The length of the CDR3 is 14 residues. Trimming at V came to 4 bases and at J to 2 bases, leaving 4 bases not matched to a gene. Germline assignment: CDR1 ENHRY and CDR2 SYGVKD. Written as DNA, the CDR3 is TGTGCCATCAGTGGTGGACAGGGAACCTACGAGCAGTACTTC. The encoded protein is CAISGGQGTYEQYF.